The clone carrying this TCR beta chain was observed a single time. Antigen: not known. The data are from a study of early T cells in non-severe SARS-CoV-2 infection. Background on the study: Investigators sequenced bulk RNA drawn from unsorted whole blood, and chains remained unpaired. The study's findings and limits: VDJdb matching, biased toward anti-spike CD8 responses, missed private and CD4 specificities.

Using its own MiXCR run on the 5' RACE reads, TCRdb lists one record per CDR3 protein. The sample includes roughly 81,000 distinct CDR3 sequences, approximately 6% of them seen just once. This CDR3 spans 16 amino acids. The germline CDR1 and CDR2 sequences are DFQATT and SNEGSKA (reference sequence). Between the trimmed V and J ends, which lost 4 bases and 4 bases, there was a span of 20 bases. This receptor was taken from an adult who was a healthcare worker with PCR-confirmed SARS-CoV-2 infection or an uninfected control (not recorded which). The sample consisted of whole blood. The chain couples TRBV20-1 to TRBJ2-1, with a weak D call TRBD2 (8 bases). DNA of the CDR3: TGCAGTGCTATCCGGACTAGCAGGGGGGAATACAATGAGCAGTTCTTC. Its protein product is CSAIRTSRGEYNEQFF.